One sample yielded the 14 T cell receptor beta chains listed below, sequenced in a study of OX40 agonist ivuxolimab in advanced cancers. The library was produced with the immunoSEQ multiplex PCR assay. The source is immuneACCESS, and TCRdb retained only in-frame sequences with V and J called. Part of the clones is not carried over; for the studies checked, unresolved V genes explain less than half of this, and the remainder is unexplained. A total of about 79,000 clones appear in this sample, roughly 94% of them only once. The top ten clonotypes cover over 8.5% of the sample. The source material was CD4+ or CD8+ T cells sorted from blood, sampled in a trial of the OX40 agonist ivuxolimab. Every receptor here comes from an adult with an advanced solid tumor such as melanoma, head and neck, liver or kidney cancer.

This clone has only a few counts. The chain joins TRBV6-4 to TRBJ1-6; tentatively, D is TRBD1 (6 bases). Germline V gene lookup returns CDR1 MRHNA and CDR2 SNTAGT. This CDR3 spans 14 amino acids. V dropped 0 bases and J dropped 7 bases, with 7 bases sitting between them. Here the CDR3 DNA reads TGTGCCAGCAGTGACTCAGGGGGGAATTCACCCCTCCACTTT. This codes for CASSDSGGNSPLHF.

The chain couples TRBV7-6 to TRBJ2-1; TRBD2 agrees at 12 bases. V was pared by 5 bases and J by 5 bases, with 4 bases of the junction left unmatched. Germline values: CDR1 SGHVS, CDR2 FNYEAQ. The CDR3 is 15 amino acids. The CDR3 DNA is TGTGCCAGCAGCGTGACTAGCGGGGGCAACAATGAGCAGTTCTTC. This encodes CASSVTSGGNNEQFF.

V gene TRBV9 combines with J gene TRBJ2-5, with 7 bases that match TRBD1. J lost 0 bases, V lost 6 bases, and 8 bases had no gene match. Looked up from germline, CDR1 is SGDLS and CDR2 is YYNGEE. This CDR3 contains 15 residues. CDR3 nucleotides: TGTGCCAGCAACCCCCGGGACAGATACCAAGAGACCCAGTACTTC. Translating gives CASNPRDRYQETQYF. Filled out from reference TRBV9 and TRBJ2-5, the complete variable domain reads DSGVTQTPKHLITATGQRVTLRCSPRSGDLSVYWYQQSLDQGLQFLIQYYNGEERAKGNILERFSAQQFPDLHSELNLSSLELGDSALYFCASNPRDRYQETQYFGPGTRLLVL.

The chain's CDR3 is CAISDPRTGPVEQYF. In DNA form, the CDR3 reads TGTGCCATCAGTGACCCTAGGACAGGGCCGGTCGAGCAGTACTTC. This rearrangement joins TRBV10-3 to TRBJ2-7; the match to TRBD1 covers 8 bases. Germline V CDR1 and CDR2: ENHRY, SYGVKD. The V and J ends lost 3 bases and 6 bases, in that order; junction bases with no gene match: 10. This CDR3 region has 15 residues.

CDR3 sequence: CASSIEPGGVEQYF. CDR3 DNA sequence: TGTGCCAGTAGTATTGAGCCAGGGGGCGTCGAGCAGTACTTC. J is TRBJ2-7 and V is TRBV19; 8 bases match TRBD1. CDR1 and CDR2 (germline): LNHDA, SQIVND (reference sequence). The CDR3 length is 14 residues. J gave up 6 bases and V 3 bases, and 7 bases lay outside the gene matches.

This chain joins TRBV6-5 and TRBJ2-7; 7 nucleotides match TRBD1. CDR1 and CDR2 (germline): MNHEY, SVGAGI. The J segment lost 2 bases and the V segment lost 0 bases, leaving 7 bases of the junction unmatched. The CDR3 loop spans 16 amino acids. CDR3 protein: CASSYSDRVPPYEQYF. CDR3 sequence (DNA): TGTGCCAGCAGTTACTCCGACAGGGTACCCCCCTACGAGCAGTACTTC.

V and J are TRBV29-1 and TRBJ2-5; no clear D. The CDR3 has 10 residues. Germline V gene sequence: CDR1 SQVTM, CDR2 ANQGSEA. Trimming stripped 4 bases from V and 5 bases from J, with 5 bases between. CDR3 loop: CSVVRETQYF. CDR3 DNA sequence: TGCAGCGTTGTCCGGGAGACCCAGTACTTC.

This clone was observed a single time. The chain has TRBV10-3 and TRBJ1-2; TRBD1 is a possible D gene (5 bases). Germline V lookup: CDR1 ENHRY, CDR2 SYGVKD. The CDR3 totals 16 residues. V lost 5 bases to trimming and J lost 4 bases, with 20 bases between them. The DNA for the CDR3 is TGTGCCATCAGTCGCGACAGCCCCTACGACTTCTATGGCTACACCTTC. It is translated as CAISRDSPYDFYGYTF.

The chain combines TRBV9 with TRBJ1-3; D gene uncertain. The CDR3 length is 15 residues. CDR1 and CDR2 (germline): SGDLS, YYNGEE. Trimming removed 0 bases from V and 4 bases from J, with 11 bases in between. The DNA of the CDR3 is TGTGCCAGCAGCGTAGGTCCAGGTGCCGGAAACACCATATATTTT. It is translated as CASSVGPGAGNTIYF. Looking up the rest from reference TRBV9 and TRBJ1-3 gives the full variable domain: DSGVTQTPKHLITATGQRVTLRCSPRSGDLSVYWYQQSLDQGLQFLIQYYNGEERAKGNILERFSAQQFPDLHSELNLSSLELGDSALYFCASSVGPGAGNTIYFGEGSWLTVV.

The gene calls are TRBV4-1 and TRBJ2-7; TRBD1 agrees at 10 bases. CDR1 and CDR2 from the germline V gene are MGHRA and YSYEKL. Germline trimming cut 3 bases from V and 4 bases from J; bases unmatched to any gene: 6. This CDR3 spans 15 amino acids. The CDR3, as DNA: TGCGCCAGCAGCCACGAGCGACAGGGGGCGTACGAGCAGTACTTC. Its translation is CASSHERQGAYEQYF.

This clone appeared a single time. The rearrangement uses TRBV6-6 and TRBJ2-7; D may be TRBD2 (6 bases). This CDR3 comprises 15 residues. Trimming pared 2 bases from V and 3 bases from J, leaving 14 bases between. Germline CDR1 reads MNHNY; CDR2 reads SVGAGI (reference sequence). As DNA, the CDR3 is TGTGCCAGCAGTTACGGGTCTGGGGGGAGCTACGAGCAGTACTTC. It yields the protein CASSYGSGGSYEQYF.

The chain has TRBV29-1 and TRBJ1-2; TRBD1 might be the D (6 bases). CDR3 length equals 11 residues. The V gene's germline CDR1 is SQVTM and CDR2 ANQGSEA. The ends were cut back, 3 bases at V and 8 bases at J, with 10 bases in the middle. In DNA form, the CDR3 reads TGCAGCGTTGAGAGGACAGTGGGCTACACCTTC. Residues: CSVERTVGYTF.

The rearrangement links TRBV29-1 to TRBJ1-2; no firm D call. Germline V gene sequence: CDR1 SQVTM, CDR2 ANQGSEA. This CDR3 has 12 residues. Deletions cut 6 bases from V and 0 bases from J, with 8 bases between. In DNA form, the CDR3 reads TGCAGCGTGATAGAAACTAACTATGGCTACACCTTC. Translating it yields CSVIETNYGYTF. The variable domain in full, completed from reference TRBV29-1 and TRBJ1-2, reads SAVISQKPSRDICQRGTSLTIQCQVDSQVTMMFWYRQQPGQSLTLIATANQGSEATYESGFVIDKFPISRPNLTFSTLTVSNMSPEDSSIYLCSVIETNYGYTFGSGTRLTVV.

V and J are TRBV9 and TRBJ2-7; D assignment may be TRBD1 or TRBD2 (5 bases each). Per germline, CDR1 SGDLS and CDR2 YYNGEE. V was cut by 0 bases and J by 3 bases, with 13 bases left in between. The CDR3 totals 15 residues. CDR3 DNA sequence: TGTGCCAGCAGCGTAGGGGGGTTAGAATTCTACGAGCAGTACTTC. Its protein is CASSVGGLEFYEQYF. The full variable domain, completed using reference TRBV9 and TRBJ2-7, is DSGVTQTPKHLITATGQRVTLRCSPRSGDLSVYWYQQSLDQGLQFLIQYYNGEERAKGNILERFSAQQFPDLHSELNLSSLELGDSALYFCASSVGGLEFYEQYFGPGTRLTVT.